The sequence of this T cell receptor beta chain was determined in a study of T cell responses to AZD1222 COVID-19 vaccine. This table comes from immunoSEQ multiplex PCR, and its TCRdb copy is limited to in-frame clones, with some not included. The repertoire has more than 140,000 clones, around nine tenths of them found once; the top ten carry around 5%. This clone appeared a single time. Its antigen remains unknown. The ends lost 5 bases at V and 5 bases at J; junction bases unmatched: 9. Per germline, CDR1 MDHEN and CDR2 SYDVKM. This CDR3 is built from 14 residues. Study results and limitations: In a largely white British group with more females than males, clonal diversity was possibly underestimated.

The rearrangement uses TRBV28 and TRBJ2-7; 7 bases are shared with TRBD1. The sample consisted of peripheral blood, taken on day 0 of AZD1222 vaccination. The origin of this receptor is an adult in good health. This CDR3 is CASSPDRVANEQYF. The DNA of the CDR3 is TGTGCCAGCAGTCCCGACAGGGTCGCTAACGAGCAGTACTTC.